This paragraph reports one TCR beta chain. 60 Vbeta and 13 Jbeta primers were used in PCR. The method was immunoSEQ multiplex PCR; TCRdb's version includes in-frame clones alone and lacks a portion of them. This sample yields 85,000 to 100,000 clones, of which about four fifths are seen a single time; approximately 3.3% belongs to the top ten. This specimen comes from a study of cytomegalovirus exposure and HLA in healthy donors. CDR3 length equals 15 residues. Germline CDR1 reads MNHEY; CDR2 reads SVGAGI. Trimming left V 6 bases short and J 7 bases short, with 18 bases between. Material for sequencing was PBMCs. This receptor was identified in a male donor in good health and CMV-seropositive. The V gene is TRBV6-5, the J gene TRBJ1-4; a possible D gene is TRBD1 (6 bases). This chain's CDR3 is CASSGRGAVGEKLFF. CDR3 DNA: TGTGCCAGCAGCGGGCGGGGGGCAGTAGGTGAAAAACTGTTTTTT.